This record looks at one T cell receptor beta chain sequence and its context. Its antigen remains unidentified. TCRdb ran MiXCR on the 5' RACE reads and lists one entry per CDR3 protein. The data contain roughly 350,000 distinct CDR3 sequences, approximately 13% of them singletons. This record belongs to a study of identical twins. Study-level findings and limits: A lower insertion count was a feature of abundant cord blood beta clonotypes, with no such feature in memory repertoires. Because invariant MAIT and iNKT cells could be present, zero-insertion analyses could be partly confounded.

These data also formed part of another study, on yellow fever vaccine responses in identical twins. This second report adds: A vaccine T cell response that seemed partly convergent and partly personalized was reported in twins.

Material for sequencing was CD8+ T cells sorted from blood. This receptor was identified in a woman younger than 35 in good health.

CDR3 amino acids: CASTSRRTSVYEQYF. CDR3 DNA: TGTGCCAGCACTTCCCGACGGACTAGCGTTTACGAGCAGTACTTC. The chain joins TRBV28 to TRBJ2-7; TRBD2 aligns across 9 bases. CDR3 length: 15 residues. Unmatched junction bases numbered 11, after V lost 7 bases and J lost 4 bases. Looked up from germline, CDR1 is MDHEN and CDR2 is SYDVKM.